A single sample is the source of the 21 T cell receptor beta chains below, sequenced in a study of T-cell reconstitution after alpha-beta-depleted transplantation in children. For TCRbeta, the library was prepared with unique molecular identifiers. TCRdb reanalysed the PCR reads using MiXCR and keeps one entry per CDR3 protein. This table has 550,000 to 800,000 distinct CDR3 sequences, under 15% appearing once. This specimen consisted of PBMCs, obtained before TCRalphabeta/CD19-depleted stem cell transplant. The source is a girl aged 2 to 10 with congenital amegakaryocytic thrombocytopenia, due to receive a stem cell transplant.

This clonotype was found a few times. J is TRBJ1-6 and V is TRBV27; D is uncertain. Germline CDR1 is MNHEY and CDR2 is SMNVEV (reference sequence). Trimming took off 7 bases at V and 13 bases at J, with 20 bases between the two ends. This CDR3 region has 14 residues. CDR3 coding DNA: TGTGCCAGCACGGAGATCCCTTTGCTGTACCCCCTCCACTTT. It codes for CASTEIPLLYPLHF.

The chain has TRBV28 and TRBJ2-1, with D possibly matching TRBD2 (5 bases). This CDR3 has 15 amino acids. The V end lost 2 bases, the J end lost 9 bases, and 17 bases lay between the germline ends. Germline V gene lookup returns CDR1 MDHEN and CDR2 SYDVKM. The CDR3: CASSLIDSVWGEQFF. The CDR3 DNA is TGTGCCAGCAGTTTAATCGATAGCGTGTGGGGTGAGCAGTTCTTC.

To note about this clonotype: One end of the junction is discordant with germline, which a read error may explain. This chain connects TRBV7-6 to TRBJ2-7; D is unresolved. CDR1 is SGHVS and CDR2 is FNYEAQ in the germline V gene. CDR3 size: 13 residues. The CDR3 nucleotides are TGTGCCAGCAGCTACGAGCTCTCCTACGAGCAGCACTTC. Protein: CASSYELSYEQHF.

This clonotype was counted between two and nine times. The V gene is TRBV29-1, the J gene TRBJ2-4; D not resolved. This CDR3 has 14 residues. Germline V gene sequence: CDR1 SQVTM, CDR2 ANQGSEA. V dropped 0 bases and J dropped 0 bases, with 6 bases sitting between them. The CDR3 nucleotides read TGCAGCGTTGAAGATCCAGTAGCCAAAAACATTCAGTACTTC. Amino acids: CSVEDPVAKNIQYF.

The chain uses TRBV20-1 and TRBJ2-3; the D is unclear. The CDR3 covers 12 residues. The germline CDR1 and CDR2 sequences are DFQATT and SNEGSKA (reference sequence). The V end lost 5 bases, the J end lost 0 bases, and 6 bases lay between the germline ends. This CDR3 is CSAHPSTDTQYF. The CDR3 region has the DNA TGCAGTGCTCATCCCAGCACAGATACGCAGTATTTT.

The chain links TRBV18 to TRBJ1-2; D is unresolved. Germline V gene lookup returns CDR1 KGHSH and CDR2 LQKENI. The CDR3 runs to 14 residues. Deletions cut 8 bases from V and 3 bases from J, with 16 bases between. The CDR3 sequence is CASSPGPDHYGYTF. CDR3 sequence (DNA): TGTGCCAGCAGCCCCGGTCCCGACCACTATGGCTACACCTTC.

This clonotype was recorded at least ten times. The V and J genes are TRBV7-6 and TRBJ2-1; D ambiguous. Trimming took 1 base from V and 4 from J, leaving 5 bases between them. Per the germline V gene, CDR1 is SGHVS and CDR2 is FNYEAQ. There are 13 residues in the CDR3. CDR3 in DNA: TGTGCCAGCAGCTTAGGTTTTTACAATGAGCAGTTCTTC. It translates to CASSLGFYNEQFF.

This clonotype was seen repeatedly, ten times or more. One end of the junction does not line up with germline, which may come from a read error. The chain combines TRBV7-9 with TRBJ2-7; D is unclear. This CDR3 contains 11 residues. Germline V CDR1 and CDR2: SEHNR, FQNEAQ (reference sequence). CDR3 residues: CASSLSSEQYF. DNA for the CDR3: TGCGCCAGCAGCTTGAGTTCCGAGCAGTACTTC. Complete variable domain (other parts from reference TRBV7-9 and TRBJ2-7): DTGVSQNPRHKITKRGQNVTFRCDPISEHNRLYWYRQTLGQGPEFLTYFQNEAQLEKSRLLSDRFSAERPKGSFSTLEIQRTEQGDSAMYLCASSLSSEQYFGPGTRLTVT.

The V call is TRBV11-1, the J call TRBJ2-1; 12 bases map to TRBD2. The junction had 11 bases not matched to a gene; V was cut back by 2 bases and J by 3 bases. The germline V gene has CDR1 SGHAT and CDR2 FQDESV (reference sequence). The CDR3 has 19 amino acids. CDR3 sequence reads: CASSLLRTSGKLRYNEQFF. CDR3 DNA: TGTGCCAGCAGCTTACTCAGGACTAGCGGGAAATTGCGCTACAATGAGCAGTTCTTC.

This clonotype occurred a few times. The rearrangement joins TRBV3-1 to TRBJ2-3, with TRBD2 as a possible D gene (5 bases). Trimming shortened V by 8 bases and J by 7 bases, and 13 bases separated the two germline ends. The CDR3 has 12 residues. Germline V gene sequence: CDR1 LGHDT, CDR2 YNNKEL (reference sequence). The DNA for the CDR3 is TGTGCCAGCGTCGGCAGCGGACATACGCAGTATTTT. As protein: CASVGSGHTQYF.

V and J are TRBV29-1 and TRBJ1-5; D unresolved. Germline V gene lookup returns CDR1 SQVTM and CDR2 ANQGSEA. The CDR3 consists of 15 residues. V lost 5 bases and J lost 0, with 14 bases in between. CDR3 region: CSVQTGLYSNQPQHF. For the CDR3, the DNA is TGCAGCGTTCAGACGGGGTTATATAGCAATCAGCCCCAGCATTTT.

This clonotype was seen many times. The chain has TRBV20-1 and TRBJ1-1, with 8 nucleotides matching TRBD1. The CDR3 runs to 12 residues. Germline V gene lookup returns CDR1 DFQATT and CDR2 SNEGSKA (reference sequence). The V and J ends lost 5 bases and 4 bases, in that order; junction bases with no gene match: 3. The CDR3 region is CSAATGGTEAFF. The CDR3 coding sequence is TGCAGTGCTGCCACAGGGGGCACTGAAGCTTTCTTT.

The chain is built from TRBV15 and TRBJ2-3; no clear D gene. The V gene lost 3 bases and the J gene lost 1 base, with 14 bases spanning the gap. Germline CDR1 reads LNHNV; CDR2 reads YYDKDF (reference sequence). This CDR3 is 16 amino acids long. The CDR3 bases are TGTGCCACCAGCAGCCCGCTTGGTGGGGGCACAGATACGCAGTATTTT. As protein: CATSSPLGGGTDTQYF.

This clonotype showed up many times. The chain uses TRBV28 and TRBJ2-3; D remains unclear. CDR3 length: 15 amino acids. V lost 6 bases, J lost 6 bases, and 19 bases lay in between. CDR1 MDHEN and CDR2 SYDVKM come from the germline V gene. CDR3 nucleotides: TGTGCCAGCAGCCCTACCGTATATCCTGTGGATACGCAGTATTTT. As protein: CASSPTVYPVDTQYF.

This clonotype was counted at least ten times. The chain is built from TRBV27 and TRBJ2-3, with 9 bases lining up with TRBD1. CDR3 length equals 14 residues. Germline V lookup: CDR1 MNHEY, CDR2 SMNVEV (reference sequence). V gave up 5 bases and J gave up 4 bases; unmatched junction bases: 4. This CDR3 is CASSQGQGSDTQYF. DNA for the CDR3: TGTGCCAGCAGTCAGGGACAGGGTTCAGATACGCAGTATTTT.

The rearrangement uses TRBV19 and TRBJ1-2; D is undetermined. This CDR3 comprises 13 residues. Germline values: CDR1 LNHDA, CDR2 SQIVND (reference sequence). V lost 6 bases and J 1 base, leaving 9 bases between the germline ends. The CDR3 region has the DNA TGTGCCAGTAGCACGGGAGATAACTATGGCTACACCTTC. Its protein is CASSTGDNYGYTF.

In this sample, this clonotype turned up many times. V usage is TRBV5-1 and J usage is TRBJ2-5; D is undetermined. Trimming removed 1 base from V and 4 bases from J, with 8 bases in between. Germline V gene lookup returns CDR1 SGHRS and CDR2 YFSETQ. This CDR3 is built from 13 residues. In DNA form, the CDR3 reads TGCGCCAGCAGCTTGACTCCGACAGAGACCCAGTACTTC. Its translation is CASSLTPTETQYF. Looking up the rest from reference TRBV5-1 and TRBJ2-5 gives the full variable domain: KAGVTQTPRYLIKTRGQQVTLSCSPISGHRSVSWYQQTPGQGLQFLFEYFSETQRNKGNFPGRFSGRQFSNSRSEMNVSTLELGDSALYLCASSLTPTETQYFGPGTRLLVL.

A remark on this clonotype: A read error may explain this, as a much larger clone is one base away. This chain uses TRBV5-1 with TRBJ2-7, with D hard to call. Germline CDR1 is SGHRS and CDR2 is YFSETQ. This CDR3 has 13 residues. V was trimmed by 5 bases and J by 3 bases, leaving 12 bases between them. In DNA, the CDR3 is TGCGCCAGCAGTGGCTGTGATGGCTACGAGCAGTACTTC. This encodes CASSGCDGYEQYF.

At least ten counts were recorded for this clonotype. The chain links TRBV5-1 to TRBJ2-1; 8 nucleotides line up with TRBD2. With 1 base clipped from V and 5 bases from J, the junction kept 5 bases outside the gene matches. CDR1 SGHRS and CDR2 YFSETQ come from the germline V gene. This CDR3 region has 15 residues. The CDR3, as DNA: TGCGCCAGCAGCTTGAAACGGGAGGGTAACAATGAGCAGTTCTTC. It specifies CASSLKREGNNEQFF.

This clonotype has a count of ten or more. The gene calls are TRBV15 and TRBJ2-5; D is unclear. Trimming took off 3 bases at V and 2 bases at J, with 13 bases between the two ends. This CDR3 is 15 amino acids long. Germline assignment: CDR1 LNHNV and CDR2 YYDKDF (reference sequence). The CDR3 reads CATSSAWAEQETQYF. The CDR3 coding sequence is TGTGCCACCAGCAGTGCTTGGGCGGAACAAGAGACCCAGTACTTC.

The chain couples TRBV12-3 or TRBV12-4 to TRBJ1-4; 10 positions match TRBD1. V shed 8 bases, J shed 8 bases, and the junction held 11 bases outside the gene matches. CDR3 length: 15 amino acids. DNA for the CDR3: TGTGCCAGCCGGTCATCGGGACAGGGGTACGAAAAACTGTTTTTT. Protein sequence: CASRSSGQGYEKLFF.